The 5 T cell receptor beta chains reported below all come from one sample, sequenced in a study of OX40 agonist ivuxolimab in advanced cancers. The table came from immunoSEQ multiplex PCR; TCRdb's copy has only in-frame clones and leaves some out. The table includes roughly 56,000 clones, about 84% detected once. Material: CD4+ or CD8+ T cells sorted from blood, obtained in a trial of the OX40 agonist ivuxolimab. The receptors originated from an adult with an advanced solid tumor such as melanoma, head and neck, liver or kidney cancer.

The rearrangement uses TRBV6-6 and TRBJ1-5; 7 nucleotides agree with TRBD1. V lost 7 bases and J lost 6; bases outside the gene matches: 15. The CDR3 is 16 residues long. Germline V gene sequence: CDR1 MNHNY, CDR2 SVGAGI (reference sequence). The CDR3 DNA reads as TGTGCCAGCAAGGTTTCCGTGACAGGGAGTTTTCAGCCCCAGCATTTT. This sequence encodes CASKVSVTGSFQPQHF.

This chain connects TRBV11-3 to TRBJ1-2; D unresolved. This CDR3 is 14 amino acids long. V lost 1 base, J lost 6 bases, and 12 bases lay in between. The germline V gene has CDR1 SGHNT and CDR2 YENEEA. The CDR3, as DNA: TGTGCCAGCAGCTTAGGGGTTAATAATGATGGCTACACCTTC. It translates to CASSLGVNNDGYTF.

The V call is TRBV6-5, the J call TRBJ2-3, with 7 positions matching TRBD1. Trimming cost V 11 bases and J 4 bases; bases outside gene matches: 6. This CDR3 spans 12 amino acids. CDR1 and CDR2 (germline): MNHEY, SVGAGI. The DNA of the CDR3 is TGTGCCGCTAGGGGGCGCGCAGATACGCAGTATTTT. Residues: CAARGRADTQYF.

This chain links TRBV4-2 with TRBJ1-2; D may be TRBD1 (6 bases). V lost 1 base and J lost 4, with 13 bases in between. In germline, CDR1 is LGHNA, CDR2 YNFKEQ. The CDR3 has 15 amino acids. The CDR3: CASSQGIGQIYGYTF. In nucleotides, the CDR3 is TGTGCCAGCAGCCAAGGGATAGGACAGATCTATGGCTACACCTTC.

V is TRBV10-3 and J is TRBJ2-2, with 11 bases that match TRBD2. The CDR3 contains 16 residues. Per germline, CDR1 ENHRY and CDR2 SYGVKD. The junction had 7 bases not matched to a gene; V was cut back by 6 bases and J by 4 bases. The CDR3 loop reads CAIRKTSGAVTGELFF. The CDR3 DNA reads TGTGCCATCAGAAAGACTAGCGGGGCCGTCACCGGGGAGCTGTTTTTT.